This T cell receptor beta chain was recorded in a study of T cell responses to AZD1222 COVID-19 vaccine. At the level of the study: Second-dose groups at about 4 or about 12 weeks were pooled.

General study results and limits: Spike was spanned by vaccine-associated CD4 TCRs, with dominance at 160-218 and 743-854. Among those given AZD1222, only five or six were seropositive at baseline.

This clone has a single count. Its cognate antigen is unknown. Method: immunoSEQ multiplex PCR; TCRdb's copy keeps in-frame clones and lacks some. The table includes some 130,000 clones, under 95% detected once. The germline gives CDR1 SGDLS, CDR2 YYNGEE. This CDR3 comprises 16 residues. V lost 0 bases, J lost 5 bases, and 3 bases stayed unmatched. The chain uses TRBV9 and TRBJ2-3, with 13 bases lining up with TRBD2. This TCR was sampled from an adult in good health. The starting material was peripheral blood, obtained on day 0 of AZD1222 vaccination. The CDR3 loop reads CASSVAGLAGVDTQYF. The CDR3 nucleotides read TGTGCCAGCAGCGTAGCTGGACTAGCGGGAGTAGATACGCAGTATTTT.